This entry concerns a single T cell receptor beta chain. The V gene's germline CDR1 is SGHAT and CDR2 FQNNGV. V was shortened by 3 bases and J by 5 bases, with 10 bases between the two germline ends. The CDR3 contains 14 residues. These data belong to a study of cytomegalovirus exposure and HLA in healthy donors. Sequenced by immunoSEQ multiplex PCR; TCRdb stores in-frame clones only, minus some. The table has under 250,000 clones, 87% seen once. The sample consisted of PBMCs. The rearrangement links TRBV11-2 to TRBJ2-2; D may be TRBD2 (5 bases). This receptor was taken from a man aged 18 to 35 in good health and CMV-seropositive. CDR3 sequence: CASSFTSGTGELFF. In DNA, the CDR3 is TGTGCCAGCAGCTTCACATCGGGGACCGGGGAGCTGTTTTTT. Full variable domain (rest looked up from reference TRBV11-2 and TRBJ2-2): EAGVAQSPRYKIIEKRQSVAFWCNPISGHATLYWYQQILGQGPKLLIQFQNNGVVDDSQLPKDRFSAERLKGVDSTLKIQPAKLEDSAVYLCASSFTSGTGELFFGEGSRLTVL.